Listed below are T cell receptor beta chains from one sample, sequenced in a study of T cell responses to AZD1222 COVID-19 vaccine. Assay: immunoSEQ multiplex PCR; the TCRdb copy retains only in-frame clones and omits some. The sample has 90,000 to 150,000 clones; 80% to 90% are singletons. Material: peripheral blood, obtained on day 0 of AZD1222 vaccination. These receptors were obtained from an adult in good health. Both conserved end residues are part of each CDR3. Each record gives: V gene, CDR3 protein.

>TRBV28
CASFEARQGYTF
>TRBV6-5
CASSYDSEQYF
>TRBV28
CASSFPDGAYEQYF
>TRBV5-8
CASSLLGLVTVEQFF
>TRBV4-3
CASSQTSGSTGELFF
>TRBV6-5
CASSHGTGATYEQYF
>TRBV14
CASSQLFGDTRREAFF
>TRBV6-5
CASSHRTHSGNTIYF
>TRBV18
CASSPFRGQTTNEKLFF
>TRBV30
CAWSAKTGGTLSTEAFF
>TRBV11-3
CASSLSEGDTQYF
>TRBV2
CASWDGNTIYF
>TRBV28
CASSFSPSDVGQPQHF
>TRBV7-9
CASSLHSTDTQYF
>TRBV30
CAWRPWFGTDTQYF
>TRBV24-1
CATSDLRDSPSYEQYF
>TRBV6-5
CASSRETGYTEAFF
>TRBV19
CASRRDRDRAEAFF
>TRBV27
CASSWGVASYNSPLHF
>TRBV27
CASALGGPTYEQYF
>TRBV7-9
CASSLRGTTNEKLFF
>TRBV19
CASSMGADGYTF
>TRBV5-1
CASTLTASYNSPLHF
>TRBV25-1
CASSGRGNGLGPQHF
>TRBV18
CASSPPAGTDTQYF
>TRBV28
CASSRDRGRGYTF
>TRBV6-1
CASSEAWTNSRTDTQYF
>TRBV7-9
CASSFISTGNTIYF
>TRBV11-3
CASSLTGLRGYTF
>TRBV5-8
CASSLETGEKLFF
>TRBV10-3
CAIKSATNEKLFF
>TRBV7-2
CASSYPGLAGKTYEQYF
>TRBV7-2
CASSLAGPRTDTQYF
>TRBV18
CASSPLPGSGEKLFF
>TRBV27
CASSSQTLHTDTQYF
>TRBV2
CASSGRSTTEQETQYF
>TRBV19
CASSPRTSGGISTDTQYF